The rows below give T cell receptor beta chains drawn from one sample of a study of chemoradiotherapy in HPV16-positive cancers. Data came from immunoSEQ multiplex PCR; TCRdb stores just in-frame clones and leaves some out. The table includes about 20,000 clones, around 78% detected once. This sample was obtained from a patient who underwent chemoradiotherapy. These receptors were obtained from a human donor with HPV-associated anogenital cancer. The CDR3 runs from the conserved cysteine through the conserved F or W. Fields, in order: CDR3 DNA, CDR3 protein, D gene, V gene, clone size, J gene. D genes are given only for firm matches. Clone size is given for some rows only: seen once, a few or many times, or a class if the clone is expanded.

DNA: TGTGCCAGCACCGGCACCCTAGGTAACTACGAGCAGTACTTC
CDR3: CASTGTLGNYEQYF
D: NA
V: TRBV28
size: once
J: TRBJ2-7

DNA: TGCGCCAGCAGCTGGGGGGGGGCAGGGGAAGAGACCCAGTACTTC
CDR3: CASSWGGAGEETQYF
D: NA
V: TRBV5-1
size: once
J: TRBJ2-5

DNA: TGTGCTAGCAGCCCCGGGACAGGGTTTAACGGGGAGCTGTTTTTT
CDR3: CASSPGTGFNGELFF
D: TRBD1
V: TRBV7-7
size: medium-sized
J: TRBJ2-2

DNA: TGTGCCACGACAGAGGGATTCCAAGAGACCCAGTACTTC
CDR3: CATTEGFQETQYF
D: NA
V: TRBV18
size: NA
J: TRBJ2-5

DNA: TGCAGCGTTGACCGGGGTCAGTATGAGCAGTTCTTC
CDR3: CSVDRGQYEQFF
D: NA
V: TRBV29-1
size: NA
J: TRBJ2-1

DNA: TGTGCCAGCAGTGAAGTTTTGGGGGACAGAGATACGCAGTATTTT
CDR3: CASSEVLGDRDTQYF
D: TRBD1
V: TRBV2
size: NA
J: TRBJ2-3

DNA: TGCGCCAGCGCGGACGTGGCAAGCACAGATACGCAGTATTTT
CDR3: CASADVASTDTQYF
D: NA
V: TRBV4-3
size: NA
J: TRBJ2-3

DNA: TGTGCCAGCTCCCTAAGTGGGGGTCAGCCCCAGCATTTT
CDR3: CASSLSGGQPQHF
D: NA
V: TRBV18
size: NA
J: TRBJ1-5

DNA: TGTGCCAGCAGCCTGGGAGGGAAATTCGGGGTCTACAATGAGCAGTTCTTC
CDR3: CASSLGGKFGVYNEQFF
D: TRBD2
V: TRBV9
size: NA
J: TRBJ2-1

DNA: TGTGCCAGCAGTTCAACCGAAGGTGGCAGGGAGACCCAGTACTTC
CDR3: CASSSTEGGRETQYF
D: NA
V: TRBV6-5
size: NA
J: TRBJ2-5

DNA: TGTGCCAGCAGCTTAAACCCTCCTAGACAGGGATTCAGTGGCTACGAGCAGTACTTC
CDR3: CASSLNPPRQGFSGYEQYF
D: TRBD1
V: TRBV7-3
size: few
J: TRBJ2-7

DNA: TGCAGCGTTGATACCAAGAACACTGAAGCTTTCTTT
CDR3: CSVDTKNTEAFF
D: NA
V: TRBV29-1
size: NA
J: TRBJ1-1

DNA: TGTGCCAGCAGTGAAAAGCAAGGGGTTGTCAACTATGGCTACACCTTC
CDR3: CASSEKQGVVNYGYTF
D: NA
V: TRBV6-1
size: once
J: TRBJ1-2

DNA: TGCGCCAGCAGCGTGGGCCACAACTATGGCTACACCTTC
CDR3: CASSVGHNYGYTF
D: NA
V: TRBV5-1
size: NA
J: TRBJ1-2

DNA: TGTGCCTGTACCCCTGGGGGGAGGTGGTCTGGCACTGAAGCTTTCTTT
CDR3: CACTPGGRWSGTEAFF
D: NA
V: TRBV30
size: few
J: TRBJ1-1

DNA: TGTGCCAGCAGTGAAGCCGGCGAGGTGGAAGAAAAACTGTTTTTT
CDR3: CASSEAGEVEEKLFF
D: NA
V: TRBV6-1
size: once
J: TRBJ1-4

DNA: TGCGCCAGCAGCCAAGATCCCGGGGAGAACACTGAAGCTTTCTTT
CDR3: CASSQDPGENTEAFF
D: NA
V: TRBV4-3
size: NA
J: TRBJ1-1

DNA: TGTGCCAGCAGTTTTGCCCAGGGGATCTCCTACGAGCAGTACTTC
CDR3: CASSFAQGISYEQYF
D: NA
V: TRBV28
size: NA
J: TRBJ2-7

DNA: TGTGCCAGTACCCTCGGGGGGGCCCGTACCGGGGAGCTGTTTTTT
CDR3: CASTLGGARTGELFF
D: TRBD2
V: TRBV19
size: NA
J: TRBJ2-2

DNA: TGTGCCAGCAGTTCGGGGCAGGGCCACAATCAGCCCCAGCATTTT
CDR3: CASSSGQGHNQPQHF
D: NA
V: TRBV6-1
size: NA
J: TRBJ1-5

DNA: TGTGCCAGCAGCTTACGGGCGCGGGAGACCCAGTACTTC
CDR3: CASSLRARETQYF
D: NA
V: TRBV7-9
size: NA
J: TRBJ2-5

DNA: TGTGCCAGCAGTGCCTTAGGGACAGATACGCAGTATTTT
CDR3: CASSALGTDTQYF
D: NA
V: TRBV2
size: NA
J: TRBJ2-3

DNA: TGTGCCAGCTCACCAACAGCCAACTATGGCTACACCTTC
CDR3: CASSPTANYGYTF
D: NA
V: TRBV18
size: NA
J: TRBJ1-2

DNA: TGCGCCAGCAGCCTACGGCAGTTCTCTGGGGCCAACGTCCTGACTTTC
CDR3: CASSLRQFSGANVLTF
D: NA
V: TRBV5-1
size: NA
J: TRBJ2-6

DNA: TGTGCCAGCAGTGAAGGTGTGACAGGGATGCAGCCCCAGCATTTT
CDR3: CASSEGVTGMQPQHF
D: TRBD1
V: TRBV6-1
size: NA
J: TRBJ1-5

DNA: TGTGCCAGCAGTTCGCGAGGGACAGGGAGGACAGATACGCAGTATTTT
CDR3: CASSSRGTGRTDTQYF
D: TRBD1
V: TRBV28
size: once
J: TRBJ2-3

DNA: TGCAGTGCTACGACAGGGGTGGAGCAGTACTTC
CDR3: CSATTGVEQYF
D: TRBD1
V: TRBV20-1
size: NA
J: TRBJ2-7

DNA: TGTGCCAGCAGTTTAGGGGCAGGGACCCGATCCTACGAGCAGTACTTC
CDR3: CASSLGAGTRSYEQYF
D: NA
V: TRBV28
size: NA
J: TRBJ2-7

DNA: TGTGCCAGCAGTTTTAAAGCAGATAGCAATCAGCCCCAGCATTTT
CDR3: CASSFKADSNQPQHF
D: NA
V: TRBV6-6
size: NA
J: TRBJ1-5

DNA: TGTGCCAGCAACCGGGGGCGGGAGGGGAATGAGCAGTTCTTC
CDR3: CASNRGREGNEQFF
D: TRBD2
V: TRBV7-2
size: few
J: TRBJ2-1

DNA: TGTGCTAGTGGTTTCGGACAGGGGGCGAACCCTCCCCACGAGCAGTACTTC
CDR3: CASGFGQGANPPHEQYF
D: TRBD1
V: TRBV12-5
size: NA
J: TRBJ2-7

DNA: TGCGCCAGCAGCCAAGAAGGAGGACAGGGAGCCAACGAGCAGTACTTC
CDR3: CASSQEGGQGANEQYF
D: TRBD1
V: TRBV4-3
size: NA
J: TRBJ2-7

DNA: TGTGCCAGCAGCCCCTCTACGAGCTCCTACGAGCAGTACTTC
CDR3: CASSPSTSSYEQYF
D: NA
V: TRBV4-2
size: NA
J: TRBJ2-7

DNA: TGTGCCAGTAGTCCGAACCTTCTAGCGGGAGAAGACGAGCAGTTCTTC
CDR3: CASSPNLLAGEDEQFF
D: TRBD2
V: TRBV19
size: NA
J: TRBJ2-1

DNA: TGTGCCAGCAGCTTAGAAGTTCCCGGATACAATGAGCAGTTCTTC
CDR3: CASSLEVPGYNEQFF
D: NA
V: TRBV7-8
size: NA
J: TRBJ2-1

DNA: TGTGCCAGCAGTGATATGTTGGGGGTCGCCCAGCATTTT
CDR3: CASSDMLGVAQHF
D: NA
V: TRBV6-1
size: NA
J: TRBJ1-5

DNA: TGCGCCAGCAGCGCCCGAGGTAGCGGGTGGTACAATGAGCAGTTCTTC
CDR3: CASSARGSGWYNEQFF
D: TRBD2
V: TRBV5-1
size: once
J: TRBJ2-1

DNA: TGTGCCAGCAGTCGTTTTACTAGCTTTTACGAGCAGTACTTC
CDR3: CASSRFTSFYEQYF
D: NA
V: TRBV6-5
size: NA
J: TRBJ2-7

DNA: TGTGCCAGCAGTTTAAATGGGGAAGGGAAACTGTTTTTT
CDR3: CASSLNGEGKLFF
D: NA
V: TRBV27
size: NA
J: TRBJ1-4

DNA: TGTGCCAGCAGCCAAGCGGGGGACGTCTACGAGCAGTACTTC
CDR3: CASSQAGDVYEQYF
D: NA
V: TRBV4-2
size: few
J: TRBJ2-7